Shown below are 30 T cell receptor beta chains from a single sample sequenced in a study of cytomegalovirus exposure and HLA in healthy donors (dated by TCRdb to the late 2010s). Library generation was performed with the immunoSEQ multiplex PCR assay. The multiplex PCR relied on a mix of 60 forward primers for TCR Vbeta segments and 13 reverse primers for TCR Jbeta segments. TCRdb mirrors the immuneACCESS table, restricted to in-frame sequences. Some clones are absent from its copies; in checked studies, under half trace to an unresolved V gene, and the reason for the others is unknown. The sample table shows approximately 90,000 clones, and approximately 80% are seen once. The ten most abundant clones make up around 3.5% of the sample. What was sequenced was PBMCs. These receptors were collected from a man aged 30-40 years in good health and CMV-seronegative.

The V and J genes are TRBV15 and TRBJ1-5; 10 bases are a match to TRBD1. This CDR3 region has 17 residues. Trimming took 5 bases from V and 1 from J; bases not matched to a gene: 8. From germline, CDR1 is LNHNV and CDR2 YYDKDF (reference sequence). The DNA of the CDR3 is TGTGCCACCAGCCGGGACAGGGGTTGGTCAAGCAATCAGCCCCAGCATTTT. It yields the protein CATSRDRGWSSNQPQHF.

The chain uses TRBV5-1 and TRBJ2-2, with TRBD2 as a possible D gene (5 bases). V was cut by 3 bases and J by 0 bases, with 12 bases left in between. Germline V gives CDR1 SGHRS, CDR2 YFSETQ. The CDR3 runs 16 residues. This chain's CDR3 is CASSSGVLSNTGELFF. DNA of the CDR3: TGCGCCAGCAGCTCCGGGGTATTGTCGAACACCGGGGAGCTGTTTTTT. The full variable domain, its missing parts supplied by reference TRBV5-1 and TRBJ2-2, is KAGVTQTPRYLIKTRGQQVTLSCSPISGHRSVSWYQQTPGQGLQFLFEYFSETQRNKGNFPGRFSGRQFSNSRSEMNVSTLELGDSALYLCASSSGVLSNTGELFFGEGSRLTVL.

V gene TRBV7-2 combines with J gene TRBJ2-1; 8 bases agree with TRBD1. Germline loops: CDR1 SGHTA, CDR2 FQGNSA. This CDR3 spans 15 amino acids. The V and J ends lost 3 bases and 0 bases, in that order; junction bases with no gene match: 1. The chain's CDR3 is CASSFQGASYNEQFF. The CDR3 bases are TGTGCCAGCAGCTTCCAGGGGGCCTCCTACAATGAGCAGTTCTTC.

The chain recombines TRBV5-4 with TRBJ1-2; D not certain. V was shortened by 0 bases and J by 4 bases, with 13 bases between the two germline ends. CDR1 SGHNT and CDR2 YYREEE come from the germline V gene (reference sequence). CDR3 length equals 15 residues. CDR3 nucleotides: TGTGCCAGCAGCTTGGCCCCCTACGAGGCCTATGGCTACACCTTC. Its protein product is CASSLAPYEAYGYTF.

This chain links TRBV6-1 with TRBJ2-7, with 9 bases fitting TRBD1. Germline V gives CDR1 MNHNS, CDR2 SASEGT. J was trimmed by 3 bases and V by 7 bases; bases with no gene match: 7. This CDR3 contains 14 residues. CDR3 sequence (DNA): TGTGCCAGCATTGGGACAGGGTTAAACTACGAGCAGTACTTC. This translates into CASIGTGLNYEQYF.

The chain employs TRBV27 and TRBJ2-7, with 11 bases fitting TRBD1. V was clipped by 0 bases and J by 4 bases; unmatched bases: 2. The CDR3 contains 15 residues. The germline V gene encodes CDR1 MNHEY and CDR2 SMNVEV (reference sequence). DNA for the CDR3: TGTGCCAGCAGTTTATCGGACAGGGGGCGATACGAGCAGTACTTC. Translation: CASSLSDRGRYEQYF.

This clone turned up a few times. This chain joins TRBV5-1 and TRBJ1-2; TRBD1 matches at 7 bases. V shed 4 bases and J 1 base; nucleotides not matched to a gene: 4. Germline V lookup: CDR1 SGHRS, CDR2 YFSETQ. The length of the CDR3 is 14 residues. The CDR3 DNA follows: TGCGCCAGCAGCGGGGACAGCTTTAACTATGGCTACACCTTC. Residues: CASSGDSFNYGYTF. Combining the CDR3 with reference TRBV5-1 and TRBJ1-2 gives the whole variable domain KAGVTQTPRYLIKTRGQQVTLSCSPISGHRSVSWYQQTPGQGLQFLFEYFSETQRNKGNFPGRFSGRQFSNSRSEMNVSTLELGDSALYLCASSGDSFNYGYTFGSGTRLTVV.

This rearrangement joins TRBV5-4 to TRBJ2-5; TRBD1 matches at 12 bases. With V trimmed by 3 bases and J by 10 bases, 4 bases remained unmatched. The CDR3 totals 13 residues. Germline V gene sequence: CDR1 SGHNT, CDR2 YYREEE (reference sequence). CDR3 nucleotides: TGTGCCAGCAGCTCCGGGACAGGGGGCGTCCAGTACTTC. Protein: CASSSGTGGVQYF.

The V gene is TRBV7-2, the J gene TRBJ2-7; 10 bases align to TRBD2. The CDR3 has 17 residues. CDR1 SGHTA and CDR2 FQGNSA come from the germline V gene. Germline trimming cut 5 bases from V and 3 bases from J; bases unmatched to any gene: 13. The CDR3 DNA reads as TGTGCCAGCAGCACCGGCTATTCTAGCGGGAGAGGCTACGAGCAGTACTTC. The encoded protein is CASSTGYSSGRGYEQYF.

V is TRBV7-9 and J is TRBJ2-5; 7 bases line up with TRBD1. The last part of the DNA fits TRBJ2-7 better; the J call may be wrong. CDR1 is SEHNR, CDR2 FQNEAQ, per germline (reference sequence). There are 15 residues in the CDR3. CDR3 loop: CASSLWSTGVYEQYF. CDR3 sequence (DNA): TGTGCCAGCAGCTTATGGAGCACAGGGGTCTACGAGCAGTACTTC.

The rearrangement joins TRBV5-8 to TRBJ2-5; 8 nucleotides align to TRBD1. The V gene's germline CDR1 is SGHTS and CDR2 YDEGEE. The CDR3 is 14 residues long. Unmatched junction bases numbered 3, after V lost 0 bases and J lost 5 bases. The CDR3 nucleotides read TGTGCCAGCAGCTTGGGACAGGGGTGGGAGACCCAGTACTTC. It translates to CASSLGQGWETQYF.

This clone has only a few counts. The chain has TRBV2 and TRBJ2-7, with a tentative D call TRBD1 (7 bases). V lost 6 bases to trimming and J lost 2 bases, with 14 bases between them. Germline V gene data show CDR1 as SNHLY and CDR2 as FYNNEI. The CDR3 length is 14 residues. CDR3 loop: CASSQQGTAYEQYF. CDR3 DNA: TGTGCCAGCAGCCAACAGGGGACTGCCTACGAGCAGTACTTC.

With regard to this clone: One junction end does not reproduce the germline sequence, and a read error may be involved. This chain joins TRBV19 and TRBJ2-3; 10 positions match TRBD1. CDR1 and CDR2 from the germline V gene are LNHDA and SQIVND (reference sequence). This CDR3 has 13 amino acids. CDR3 coding DNA: TGTGCCAGTAAGACAGGGGGCACGGATACGCAGTATTTT. Residues: CASKTGGTDTQYF.

This clone appeared once. Other nucleotide sequences in the sample specify the same CDR3. This chain joins TRBV5-4 and TRBJ1-1; 7 bases match TRBD1. V trimming: 0 bases; J trimming: 1 base; junction bases outside the gene matches: 3. The CDR3 is 15 amino acids. In germline, CDR1 is SGHNT, CDR2 YYREEE (reference sequence). As DNA, the CDR3 is TGTGCCAGCAGCTTGGTGGCAGGGGGGAACACTGAAGCTTTCTTT. It is translated as CASSLVAGGNTEAFF.

In this sample, this clone turned up once. The chain joins TRBV6-5 to TRBJ1-6; D remains ambiguous. The length of the CDR3 is 16 residues. V was trimmed by 0 bases and J by 0 bases, leaving 6 bases between them. Germline V lookup: CDR1 MNHEY, CDR2 SVGAGI. The CDR3 sequence: CASSYSPVSYNSPLHF. The CDR3 nucleotides read TGTGCCAGCAGTTACTCGCCGGTCTCCTATAATTCACCCCTCCACTTT.

The chain uses TRBV7-2 and TRBJ1-2; 11 bases agree with TRBD1. V lost 5 bases, J lost 8 bases, and 4 bases stayed unmatched. CDR1 SGHTA and CDR2 FQGNSA come from the germline V gene. CDR3 length: 13 amino acids. CDR3: CASSQGQGEGYTF. In DNA, the CDR3 is TGTGCCAGCAGCCAGGGACAGGGGGAAGGCTACACCTTC.

As to this clone: A read error may produce the germline difference seen at one junction end. V gene TRBV6-5 combines with J gene TRBJ2-1; D ambiguous. CDR1 is MNHEY, CDR2 SVGAGI, per germline. This CDR3 has 14 residues. The CDR3 coding sequence is TGTGCCAGCAGTGACTCTTACTCCTACAATGAGCAGTTCTTC. Amino acid sequence: CASSDSYSYNEQFF.

This clone was picked up a small number of times. V is TRBV5-8 and J is TRBJ2-1; D uncertain. The CDR3 sequence is 14 residues long. Per germline, CDR1 SGHTS and CDR2 YDEGEE. V lost 2 bases and J lost 0, with 6 bases in between. CDR3 DNA: TGTGCCAGCAGCTTTTATATCTCCTACAATGAGCAGTTCTTC. As protein: CASSFYISYNEQFF.

The rearrangement joins TRBV29-1 to TRBJ2-5; 8 positions agree with TRBD2. This CDR3 has 14 amino acids. Germline CDR1 and CDR2: SQVTM and ANQGSEA. The V gene end was trimmed by 4 bases and the J gene end by 2 bases; junction bases not matched to a gene: 6. Here the CDR3 reads CSVVGLADQETQYF. The CDR3 DNA follows: TGCAGCGTTGTCGGACTAGCTGATCAAGAGACCCAGTACTTC.

V gene TRBV10-3 combines with J gene TRBJ2-5; 8 positions agree with TRBD1. The DNA end lines up better with TRBJ2-7; the J call may be wrong. CDR3 size: 15 residues. Looked up from germline, CDR1 is ENHRY and CDR2 is SYGVKD. This chain's CDR3 is CAIRGLRDRIHEQYF. DNA of the CDR3: TGTGCCATCAGAGGACTCCGGGACAGGATCCACGAGCAGTACTTC.

The chain joins TRBV5-1 to TRBJ1-6; 11 nucleotides align to TRBD1. CDR1 SGHRS and CDR2 YFSETQ come from the germline V gene. The CDR3 is 14 residues long. V was pared by 4 bases and J by 9 bases, with 3 bases of the junction left unmatched. CDR3 protein: CASSEGTGGSPLHF. The CDR3 bases are TGCGCCAGCAGCGAAGGGACAGGGGGTTCACCCCTCCACTTT.

This chain links TRBV5-1 with TRBJ2-2; the D gene is possibly TRBD1 (5 bases). This CDR3 region has 13 residues. Trimming removed 2 bases from V and 5 bases from J, with 7 bases in between. CDR1 is SGHRS and CDR2 is YFSETQ in the germline V gene. CDR3 residues: CASSLQETGELFF. The CDR3 nucleotides are TGCGCCAGCAGCTTACAGGAGACCGGGGAGCTGTTTTTT. The full variable domain, rest sourced from reference TRBV5-1 and TRBJ2-2, is KAGVTQTPRYLIKTRGQQVTLSCSPISGHRSVSWYQQTPGQGLQFLFEYFSETQRNKGNFPGRFSGRQFSNSRSEMNVSTLELGDSALYLCASSLQETGELFFGEGSRLTVL.

In the case of this clone: Other DNA sequences in this specimen translate into the identical CDR3. The chain is built from TRBV27 and TRBJ1-2, with TRBD1 matching over 7 bases. This CDR3 is built from 16 residues. Germline V gene lookup returns CDR1 MNHEY and CDR2 SMNVEV (reference sequence). The junction had 13 bases not matched to a gene; V was cut back by 4 bases and J by 5 bases. In DNA form, the CDR3 reads TGTGCCAGCAGTTCCACGAGCAGGGGGTCGAGGTATGGCTACACCTTC. Translation gives CASSSTSRGSRYGYTF.

Notes on this clone: Other DNA sequences of this sample code for an identical CDR3. The chain employs TRBV27 and TRBJ1-6; 9 positions agree with TRBD1. The CDR3 has 15 amino acids. Germline CDR1 MNHEY, CDR2 SMNVEV (reference sequence). J was trimmed by 6 bases and V by 6 bases; bases with no gene match: 6. The chain's CDR3 is CASSRTGVGNSPLHF. The DNA of the CDR3 is TGTGCCAGCAGCCGGACAGGGGTCGGTAATTCACCCCTCCACTTT.

The chain links TRBV2 to TRBJ1-5; 10 bases align to TRBD1. Germline loops: CDR1 SNHLY, CDR2 FYNNEI. After removal of 10 bases from V and 7 bases from J, the junction contained 10 bases not matched to a gene. The length of the CDR3 is 14 residues. CDR3: CATEGQGIGQPQHF. CDR3 in DNA: TGTGCCACCGAGGGACAGGGGATTGGGCAGCCCCAGCATTTT.

The J gene is TRBJ2-7, the V gene TRBV11-2; TRBD2 is a possible D gene (5 bases). Trimming left V 1 base short and J 4 bases short, with 14 bases between. Germline values: CDR1 SGHAT, CDR2 FQNNGV. CDR3 length: 15 residues. Here the CDR3 DNA reads TGTGCCAGCAGCTTAGCGGGCAGGAGGAGGTACGAGCAGTACTTC. Its protein product is CASSLAGRRRYEQYF.

V is TRBV4-1 and J is TRBJ1-4, with a tentative D call TRBD1 (5 bases). V lost 4 bases, J lost 4 bases, and 16 bases lay in between. There are 16 residues in the CDR3. Per germline, CDR1 MGHRA and CDR2 YSYEKL. CDR3 region: CASSPGRTAYNEKLFF. DNA of the CDR3: TGCGCCAGCAGCCCAGGGCGAACAGCTTATAATGAAAAACTGTTTTTT.

This clone was seen a handful of times. The chain uses TRBV19 and TRBJ2-3; TRBD2 is a possible D gene (5 bases). From germline, CDR1 is LNHDA and CDR2 SQIVND (reference sequence). The CDR3 is 15 amino acids. With 4 bases removed from V and 2 bases from J, the gap between germline ends came to 13 bases. The CDR3 sequence: CASSRGGSDTDTQYF. The CDR3, as DNA: TGTGCCAGTAGTAGAGGCGGGTCTGACACAGATACGCAGTATTTT.

The chain couples TRBV11-2 to TRBJ2-3, with D tentatively TRBD2 (6 bases). CDR1 SGHAT and CDR2 FQNNGV come from the germline V gene. The CDR3 is 15 residues long. V shed 2 bases and J shed 4 bases, with 13 bases lying between them. CDR3 in amino acids: CASSLWGDSPDTQYF. The CDR3 DNA reads as TGTGCCAGCAGCTTATGGGGGGATAGCCCAGATACGCAGTATTTT.

This clone was picked up one time. The rearrangement uses TRBV10-3 and TRBJ2-5; D is perhaps TRBD2 (7 bases). The CDR3 is 16 residues long. The V gene's germline CDR1 is ENHRY and CDR2 SYGVKD. V lost 6 bases and J lost 0, with 17 bases in between. This chain's CDR3 is CAISTKQGGYQETQYF. CDR3 sequence (DNA): TGTGCCATCAGCACCAAACAGGGAGGGTACCAAGAGACCCAGTACTTC.